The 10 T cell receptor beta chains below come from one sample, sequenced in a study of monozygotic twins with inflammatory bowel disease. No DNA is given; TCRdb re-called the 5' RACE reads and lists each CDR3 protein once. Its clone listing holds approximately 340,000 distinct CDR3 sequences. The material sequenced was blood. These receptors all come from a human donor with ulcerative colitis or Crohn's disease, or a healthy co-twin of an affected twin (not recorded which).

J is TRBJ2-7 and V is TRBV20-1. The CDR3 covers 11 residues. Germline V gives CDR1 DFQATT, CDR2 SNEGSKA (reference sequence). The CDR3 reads CSARRGYEQYF.

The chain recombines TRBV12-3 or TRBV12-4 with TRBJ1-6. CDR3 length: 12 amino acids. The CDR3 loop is CASSLGRSPLHF.

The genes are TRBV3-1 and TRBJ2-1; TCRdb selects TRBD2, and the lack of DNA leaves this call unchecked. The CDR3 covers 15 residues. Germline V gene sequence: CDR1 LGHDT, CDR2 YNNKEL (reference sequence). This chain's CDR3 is CASSPRTSGMGEQFF.

CDR3 sequence reads: CASSLMLTGQNSPLHF. The V gene is TRBV12-3 or TRBV12-4, the J gene TRBJ1-6; without DNA, the TCRdb call of TRBD1 cannot be checked. The CDR3 extends over 16 amino acids.

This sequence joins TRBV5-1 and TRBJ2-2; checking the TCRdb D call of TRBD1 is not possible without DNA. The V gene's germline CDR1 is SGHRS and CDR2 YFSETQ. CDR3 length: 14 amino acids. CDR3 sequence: CASKGGENTGELFF.

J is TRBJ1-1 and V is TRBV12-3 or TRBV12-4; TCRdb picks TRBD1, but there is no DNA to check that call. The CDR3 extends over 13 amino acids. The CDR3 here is CASSSGTGREAFF.

The CDR3: CASSLNPGEYGYTF. The chain combines TRBV5-1 with TRBJ1-2; without DNA, the TCRdb call of TRBD1 cannot be checked. This CDR3 is built from 14 residues. CDR1 and CDR2 (germline): SGHRS, YFSETQ.

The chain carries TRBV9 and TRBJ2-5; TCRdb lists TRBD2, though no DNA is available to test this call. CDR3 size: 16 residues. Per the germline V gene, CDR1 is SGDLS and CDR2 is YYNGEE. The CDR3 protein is CASSVGSRTSRETQYF.

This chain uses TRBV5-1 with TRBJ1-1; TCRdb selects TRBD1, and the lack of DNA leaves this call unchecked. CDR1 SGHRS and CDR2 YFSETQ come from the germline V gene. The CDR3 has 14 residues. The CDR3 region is CASSGGTNPPEAFF.

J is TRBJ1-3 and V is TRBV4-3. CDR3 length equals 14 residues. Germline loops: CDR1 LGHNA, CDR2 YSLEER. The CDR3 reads CASSPPAGLGTIYF.